A single sample is the source of the 32 T cell receptor beta chains below, sequenced in a study of blood T cells in healthy people across ages. With a J-beta primer mix and a sample-barcoded 5' primer, a second PCR ran about 6 to 11 cycles. Using its own MiXCR run on the 5' RACE reads, TCRdb lists one record per CDR3 protein. The sample consists of 700,000 or so distinct CDR3 sequences, about 24% of them appearing once. The source material was blood. These receptor sequences come from a man aged 65-85 years in good health.

This chain connects TRBV9 to TRBJ2-3; D is unresolved. CDR3 size: 13 residues. V lost 3 bases to trimming and J lost 2 bases, with 7 bases between them. Germline CDR1 reads SGDLS; CDR2 reads YYNGEE. The CDR3: CASSGPYTDTQYF. The CDR3 DNA sequence: TGTGCCAGCAGCGGCCCTTACACAGATACGCAGTATTTT.

The V gene is TRBV7-9, the J gene TRBJ1-2; D remains unclear. V was clipped by 1 base and J by 6 bases, with 9 bases between them. Germline-derived CDR1 and CDR2 are SEHNR and FQNEAQ (reference sequence). The CDR3 has 13 residues. This CDR3 is CASSLEVANGYTF. The CDR3 DNA is TGTGCCAGCAGCTTAGAAGTGGCCAATGGCTACACCTTC.

For this clonotype: Compared with germline, one end of the junction differs, possibly owing to a read error. This sequence joins TRBV3-1 and TRBJ2-7; 10 bases agree with TRBD2. This CDR3 has 12 residues. Per the germline V gene, CDR1 is LGHDT and CDR2 is YNNKEL (reference sequence). This CDR3 reads CASSRSGGALSF. CDR3 coding DNA: TGTGCCAGCAGCCGAAGCGGGGGGGCCTTGTCCTTC.

The chain has TRBV27 and TRBJ1-1, with TRBD1 identical over 7 bases. J lost 2 bases, V lost 5 bases, and 8 bases had no gene match. CDR1 is MNHEY, CDR2 SMNVEV, per germline (reference sequence). This CDR3 region has 15 residues. Here the CDR3 reads CASSIRQGDNTEAFF. The CDR3 bases are TGTGCCAGCAGTATCCGACAGGGAGATAACACTGAAGCTTTCTTT.

The chain carries TRBV6-6 and TRBJ2-1; TRBD2 is a possible D gene (6 bases). Germline V gene sequence: CDR1 MNHNY, CDR2 SVGAGI (reference sequence). This CDR3 has 12 residues. Trimming cost V 8 bases and J 12 bases, with 17 bases left between them. The CDR3 nucleotides are TGTGCCAGCGATTTAGGGAGGTCGGGGCAGTTCTTC. This translates into CASDLGRSGQFF.

This clonotype was found a few times. This chain joins TRBV29-1 and TRBJ2-1; 12 bases are shared with TRBD2. After removal of 7 bases from V and 3 bases from J, the junction contained 19 bases not matched to a gene. Germline CDR1 is SQVTM and CDR2 is ANQGSEA. The CDR3 sequence is 19 residues long. The CDR3 sequence: CSALTRLAGASFLYNEQFF. The CDR3 DNA follows: TGCAGCGCTCTGACCCGACTAGCGGGAGCCTCCTTCCTCTACAATGAGCAGTTCTTC.

This clonotype occurred many times. This rearrangement joins TRBV10-2 to TRBJ2-4, with 9 nucleotides matching TRBD1. J lost 8 bases, V lost 3 bases, and 8 bases had no gene match. CDR3 length equals 15 residues. Germline values: CDR1 WSHSY, CDR2 SAAADI. The CDR3 DNA reads TGCGCCAGCAGTGAAGAGGGACAGGGACGGGACATTCAGTACTTC. The encoded protein is CASSEEGQGRDIQYF.

The V call is TRBV20-1, the J call TRBJ2-7; TRBD2 is a possible D gene (6 bases). Germline CDR1 reads DFQATT; CDR2 reads SNEGSKA (reference sequence). The V and J ends lost 6 bases and 6 bases respectively, with 15 bases between them. CDR3 length: 12 amino acids. DNA of the CDR3: TGCAGTGCCCCCCCGGGACTTGGCGAGCAGTACGTC. Encoded protein: CSAPPGLGEQYV.

The V call is TRBV10-3, the J call TRBJ1-1; TRBD1 might be the D (5 bases). V was shortened by 0 bases and J by 6 bases, with 17 bases between the two germline ends. CDR1 and CDR2 from the germline V gene are ENHRY and SYGVKD. This CDR3 is built from 16 residues. CDR3 sequence: CAISESTATVGPEAFF. The DNA of the CDR3 is TGTGCCATCAGTGAGTCGACAGCCACGGTTGGACCTGAAGCTTTCTTT.

J is TRBJ1-1 and V is TRBV10-3; possible D gene TRBD1, 6 bases. Trimming pared 2 bases from V and 11 bases from J, leaving 21 bases between. Germline loops: CDR1 ENHRY, CDR2 SYGVKD. CDR3 length: 15 amino acids. CDR3 region: CAISEPGQPRFVAFF. Written as DNA, the CDR3 is TGTGCCATCAGTGAGCCCGGACAGCCTAGGTTCGTGGCTTTCTTT.

V and J are TRBV12-5 and TRBJ2-3; no clear D gene. V lost 2 bases to trimming and J lost 3 bases, with 3 bases between them. CDR3 size: 12 residues. Looked up from germline, CDR1 is LGHNT and CDR2 is FRNRAP. The CDR3: CASGLRTDTQYF. The CDR3 DNA is TGTGCTAGTGGTTTGCGGACAGATACGCAGTATTTT.

The V call is TRBV5-6, the J call TRBJ1-1, with D unresolved. V was trimmed by 4 bases and J by 1 base, leaving 11 bases between them. The germline CDR1 and CDR2 sequences are SGHDT and YYEEEE. This CDR3 comprises 14 residues. The CDR3: CASSARVKNTEAFF. The DNA for the CDR3 is TGTGCCAGCAGCGCCCGGGTGAAGAACACTGAAGCTTTCTTT.

Only a few counts were recorded for this clonotype. The rearrangement joins TRBV7-6 to TRBJ2-1; 9 positions match TRBD1. The CDR3 consists of 15 residues. V trimming: 5 bases; J trimming: 4 bases; junction bases outside the gene matches: 6. Germline values: CDR1 SGHVS, CDR2 FNYEAQ. CDR3 DNA: TGTGCCAGCAGCCCCCGACAGGGGGGGTACAATGAGCAGTTCTTC. It codes for CASSPRQGGYNEQFF.

The chain's CDR3 is CASSPHPGKGANVLTF. The CDR3 DNA reads TGTGCCAGCAGCCCGCATCCGGGGAAAGGGGCCAACGTCCTGACTTTC. The chain is built from TRBV14 and TRBJ2-6; possible D gene TRBD2, 5 bases. The CDR3 loop spans 16 amino acids. V lost 4 bases, J lost 4 bases, and 14 bases lay in between. Germline CDR1 is SGHDN and CDR2 is FVKESK.

This clonotype has at least ten counts. This chain uses TRBV12-3 or TRBV12-4 with TRBJ1-5; possible D gene TRBD1, 5 bases. With 6 bases removed from V and 6 bases from J, the gap between germline ends came to 9 bases. CDR3 length: 12 amino acids. CDR3 in amino acids: CASSFGGQPQHF. CDR3 DNA sequence: TGTGCCAGCAGCTTTGGGGGTCAGCCCCAGCATTTT.

This clonotype has more than one count but fewer than ten. This chain links TRBV10-3 with TRBJ2-7; D gene ambiguous. From germline, CDR1 is ENHRY and CDR2 SYGVKD. The length of the CDR3 is 15 residues. Trimming shortened V by 2 bases and J by 2 bases, and 13 bases separated the two germline ends. CDR3 bases: TGTGCCATCAGTGAGAAGGCAGCAAGGACCTACGAGCAGTACTTC. Translated, it gives CAISEKAARTYEQYF.

This clonotype was counted many times. The rearrangement uses TRBV12-3 or TRBV12-4 and TRBJ1-3; D is undetermined. V was trimmed by 8 bases and J by 1 base, leaving 3 bases between them. The CDR3 covers 11 residues. The CDR3 DNA reads as TGTGCCAGCGTATCTGGAAACACCATATATTTT. It translates to CASVSGNTIYF.

This clonotype has a handful of counts. V gene TRBV18 combines with J gene TRBJ2-1; D call uncertain. Germline CDR1 reads KGHSH; CDR2 reads LQKENI. The V gene lost 4 bases and the J gene lost 3 bases, with 7 bases spanning the gap. The CDR3 runs to 13 residues. The CDR3 bases are TGTGCCAGCTCACAGGGTTTCTACAATGAGCAGTTCTTC. It yields the protein CASSQGFYNEQFF.

The CDR3: CASSFQGFNEKLFF. As DNA, the CDR3 is TGCGCCAGCAGTTTTCAGGGGTTTAATGAAAAACTGTTTTTT. The chain uses TRBV5-1 and TRBJ1-4; tentative D call: TRBD1 (6 bases). Germline CDR1 and CDR2: SGHRS and YFSETQ. This CDR3 contains 14 residues. The germline V and J ends were trimmed by 5 bases and 4 bases, with 12 bases remaining between them. Complete variable domain (other parts from reference TRBV5-1 and TRBJ1-4): KAGVTQTPRYLIKTRGQQVTLSCSPISGHRSVSWYQQTPGQGLQFLFEYFSETQRNKGNFPGRFSGRQFSNSRSEMNVSTLELGDSALYLCASSFQGFNEKLFFGSGTQLSVL.

This clonotype was picked up a small number of times. The V gene is TRBV29-1, the J gene TRBJ2-1; 13 nucleotides match TRBD2. The J call may be in error: the DNA end matches TRBJ2-5 better. Germline V CDR1 and CDR2: SQVTM, ANQGSEA. The CDR3 sequence is 15 residues long. The CDR3 DNA follows: TGCAGCGTGGGAACTAGCGGGGGGGCCTATGAGACCCAGTACTTC. It translates to CSVGTSGGAYETQYF.

The genes are TRBV25-1 and TRBJ1-4; D remains unclear. Trimming pared 1 base from V and 4 bases from J, leaving 4 bases between. CDR3 size: 13 residues. Looked up from germline, CDR1 is MGHDK and CDR2 is SYGVNS. CDR3 amino acids: CASSEWGNEKLFF. The DNA of the CDR3 is TGTGCCAGCAGTGAATGGGGTAATGAAAAACTGTTTTTT.

This chain connects TRBV18 to TRBJ2-5; D possibly corresponds to TRBD1 (6 bases). CDR3 size: 13 residues. CDR1 and CDR2 (germline): KGHSH, LQKENI. The V end was cut by 6 bases, the J end by 3 bases, with 11 bases between. CDR3 amino acids: CASSPDRKETQYF. CDR3 nucleotides: TGTGCCAGCTCTCCGGACAGAAAAGAGACCCAGTACTTC.

CDR3 amino acids: CASSVGGSSQWEQFF. The CDR3 coding sequence is TGTGCCAGCAGCGTGGGGGGGTCCTCACAGTGGGAGCAGTTCTTC. The chain carries TRBV9 and TRBJ2-1; TRBD2 matches 7 bases. The junction had 12 bases not matched to a gene; V was cut back by 2 bases and J by 10 bases. CDR1 SGDLS and CDR2 YYNGEE come from the germline V gene. This CDR3 is 15 amino acids long.

This clonotype was seen a few times. The J gene is TRBJ2-3, the V gene TRBV11-3, with 10 bases lining up with TRBD2. The CDR3 consists of 15 residues. V lost 3 bases, J lost 2 bases, and 2 bases stayed unmatched. Germline V gene sequence: CDR1 SGHNT, CDR2 YENEEA. CDR3 amino acids: CASSFSGRSTDTQYF. In DNA, the CDR3 is TGTGCCAGCAGCTTTAGCGGGAGGTCCACAGATACGCAGTATTTT.

The CDR3 reads CASSPHDQETQYF. CDR3 coding DNA: TGTGCCAGCAGTCCCCACGACCAAGAGACCCAGTACTTC. The chain has TRBV28 and TRBJ2-5; no definite D call. The CDR3 has 13 residues. Trimming left V 5 bases short and J 0 bases short, with 7 bases between. Per the germline V gene, CDR1 is MDHEN and CDR2 is SYDVKM.

There are a few counts of this clonotype. J is TRBJ2-1 and V is TRBV10-1, with 9 bases aligning to TRBD1. The V segment lost 7 bases and the J segment 7 bases; nucleotides outside the gene matches: 5. Germline V gene sequence: CDR1 WNHNN, CDR2 SYGVQD (reference sequence). The CDR3 is 13 amino acids. CDR3 residues: CASNTQGANEQFF. The CDR3 DNA reads as TGCGCCAGCAATACACAGGGGGCGAATGAGCAGTTCTTC.

This clonotype has a count of ten or more. The chain combines TRBV29-1 with TRBJ1-4, with 9 bases lining up with TRBD1. The CDR3 loop spans 15 amino acids. Germline V gives CDR1 SQVTM, CDR2 ANQGSEA. V was pared by 0 bases and J by 7 bases, with 6 bases of the junction left unmatched. Here the CDR3 reads CSVEDPGQGGEKLFF. CDR3 coding DNA: TGCAGCGTTGAAGACCCGGGACAGGGAGGTGAAAAACTGTTTTTT.

The chain carries TRBV20-1 and TRBJ2-1; no reliable D call. The ends were cut back, 8 bases at V and 4 bases at J, with 6 bases in the middle. The CDR3 consists of 10 residues. From germline, CDR1 is DFQATT and CDR2 SNEGSKA (reference sequence). The CDR3 region is CSLPYNEQFF. The DNA of the CDR3 is TGCAGTCTACCATACAATGAGCAGTTCTTC.

The V gene is TRBV5-5, the J gene TRBJ1-1; D may be TRBD1 (6 bases). CDR3 size: 15 residues. Germline V lookup: CDR1 SGHKS, CDR2 YYEKEE (reference sequence). Trimming took 5 bases from V and 1 from J, leaving 15 bases between them. In DNA form, the CDR3 reads TGTGCCAGCAGACCTACAGGGATACAGAACACTGAAGCTTTCTTT. This sequence encodes CASRPTGIQNTEAFF.

The rearrangement links TRBV2 to TRBJ2-1; 9 bases align to TRBD2. Unmatched junction bases numbered 6, after V lost 9 bases and J lost 6 bases. Germline lookup yields CDR1 SNHLY and CDR2 FYNNEI. This CDR3 contains 13 residues. In DNA form, the CDR3 reads TGTGCCAGTTTAGCGGGGGCTGGCAATGAGCAGTTCTTC. Its protein product is CASLAGAGNEQFF.

The V gene is TRBV7-9, the J gene TRBJ2-1; 7 nucleotides line up with TRBD2. Germline V gene sequence: CDR1 SEHNR, CDR2 FQNEAQ (reference sequence). V lost 8 bases, J lost 8 bases, and 15 bases stayed unmatched. The CDR3 sequence is 15 residues long. CDR3 in DNA: TGTGCCAGCTGCCAGCTATCTAGCGGCCCGTATGAGCAGTTCTTC. It yields the protein CASCQLSSGPYEQFF.

V is TRBV7-3 and J is TRBJ2-7, with 10 bases aligning to TRBD1. The CDR3 sequence is 16 residues long. Per the germline V gene, CDR1 is SGHTA and CDR2 is FQGTGA. The trim removed 3 bases at V and 5 bases at J, leaving 10 bases unmatched. CDR3 nucleotide sequence: TGTGCCAGCAGCTTTACCGGGACAGGGGTTGTCGACGAGCAGTACTTC. Its protein is CASSFTGTGVVDEQYF.